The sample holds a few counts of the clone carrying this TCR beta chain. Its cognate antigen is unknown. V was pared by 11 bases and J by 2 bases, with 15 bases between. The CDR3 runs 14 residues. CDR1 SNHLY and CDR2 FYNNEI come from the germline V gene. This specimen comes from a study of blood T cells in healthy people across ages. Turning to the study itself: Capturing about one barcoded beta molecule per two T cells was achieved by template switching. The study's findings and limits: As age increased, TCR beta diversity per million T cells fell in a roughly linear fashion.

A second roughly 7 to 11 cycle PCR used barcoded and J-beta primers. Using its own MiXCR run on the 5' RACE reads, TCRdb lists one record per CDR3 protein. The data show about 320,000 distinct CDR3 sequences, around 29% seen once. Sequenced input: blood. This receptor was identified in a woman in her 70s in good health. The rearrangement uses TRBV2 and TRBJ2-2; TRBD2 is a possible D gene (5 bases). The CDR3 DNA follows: TGTGCCGGTAACTATGGAGGAAACACCGGGGAGCTGTTTTTT. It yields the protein CAGNYGGNTGELFF.